These 2 T cell receptor beta chains were all obtained from the same sample, sequenced in a study of blood T cells in healthy people across ages. Next came a second PCR, run for about 6 to 11 cycles, which used a sample-barcoded 5' primer along with a J-beta primer mix. TCRdb reprocessed the 5' RACE reads via MiXCR and lists one record per CDR3 protein. This sample has over 600,000 distinct CDR3 sequences, with around 50% found just once. Sequenced input: blood. The receptors here all came from a man aged 40-50 years in good health.

Written as DNA, the CDR3 is TGTGCCAGCAGTCGAGGACAGGATATGACCTACGAGCAGTACTTC. Its translation is CASSRGQDMTYEQYF. This chain uses TRBV6-5 with TRBJ2-7, with 7 bases matching TRBD1. V lost 5 bases to trimming and J lost 2 bases; unmatched junction nucleotides: 9. Germline V lookup: CDR1 MNHEY, CDR2 SVGAGI. The CDR3 loop spans 15 amino acids.

The V and J genes are TRBV10-2 and TRBJ1-2; D remains unclear. Germline values: CDR1 WSHSY, CDR2 SAAADI. The germline V and J ends were trimmed by 3 bases and 5 bases, with 7 bases remaining between them. This CDR3 has 12 amino acids. The CDR3 coding sequence is TGCGCCAGCAGTGACGAAGCTTATGGCTACACCTTC. Encoded protein: CASSDEAYGYTF.